The 29 T cell receptor beta chains below all came from one sample that was sequenced in a study of blood T cell repertoires in COVID-19. Method: immunoSEQ multiplex PCR; TCRdb's copy keeps in-frame clones and lacks some. This repertoire shows about 230,000 clones, approximately 82% found once; its top ten account for about 2.5%. Sequenced: peripheral blood. The receptors come from a woman in her 70s with active or convalescent COVID-19.

Written as DNA, the CDR3 is TGCGCCAGCAGCCAAGATCCGGGACAGGGGTACGAGCAGTACTTC. Residues: CASSQDPGQGYEQYF. The chain has TRBV4-3 and TRBJ2-7; TRBD1 agrees at 10 bases. This CDR3 has 15 amino acids. With 0 bases clipped from V and 4 bases from J, the junction kept 3 bases outside the gene matches. Germline V gene sequence: CDR1 LGHNA, CDR2 YSLEER.

This chain connects TRBV19 to TRBJ2-3, with D unclear. Trimming removed 3 bases at V and 6 bases at J, with 7 bases between. The CDR3 sequence is 12 residues long. Per germline, CDR1 LNHDA and CDR2 SQIVND (reference sequence). CDR3 bases: TGTGCCAGTAGTATGGCACCGGATACGCAGTATTTT. This gives the protein CASSMAPDTQYF.

The chain has TRBV9 and TRBJ2-1; 9 bases agree with TRBD1. There are 15 residues in the CDR3. The germline V gene has CDR1 SGDLS and CDR2 YYNGEE. V lost 4 bases and J lost 8; bases outside the gene matches: 10. CDR3: CASSNPGTGKDEQFF. In DNA form, the CDR3 reads TGTGCCAGCAGCAACCCCGGGACAGGGAAGGATGAGCAGTTCTTC.

This chain uses TRBV5-4 with TRBJ2-5, with TRBD2 matching 7 bases. The germline V gene encodes CDR1 SGHNT and CDR2 YYREEE (reference sequence). This CDR3 is built from 13 residues. With V trimmed by 4 bases and J by 5 bases, 5 bases remained unmatched. CDR3 protein: CASSNSGWETQYF. DNA for the CDR3: TGTGCCAGCAGCAATAGCGGGTGGGAGACCCAGTACTTC.

The CDR3 here is CASSLNSPGANTEAFF. The CDR3, as DNA: TGTGCCAGCAGCTTAAATTCCCCAGGGGCCAACACTGAAGCTTTCTTT. The rearrangement links TRBV7-3 to TRBJ1-1; D might be TRBD1 (6 bases). Between the trimmed V and J ends, which lost 1 base and 2 bases, there was a span of 14 bases. CDR3 length equals 16 residues. Germline V lookup: CDR1 SGHTA, CDR2 FQGTGA.

The chain employs TRBV7-8 and TRBJ2-2, with 7 bases aligning to TRBD2. Germline CDR1 SGHVS, CDR2 FQNEAQ. Trimming cost V 2 bases and J 4 bases; bases outside gene matches: 4. This CDR3 contains 15 residues. CDR3: CASSLRRELTGELFF. The DNA for the CDR3 is TGTGCCAGCAGCTTACGGCGGGAGCTCACCGGGGAGCTGTTTTTT.

The chain combines TRBV27 with TRBJ2-7, with 9 nucleotides matching TRBD1. This CDR3 contains 15 residues. CDR1 is MNHEY, CDR2 SMNVEV, per germline (reference sequence). Trimming took 5 bases from V and 3 from J; bases not matched to a gene: 8. The CDR3: CASSITGQGRYEQYF. The CDR3 bases are TGTGCCAGCAGTATAACGGGACAGGGACGCTACGAGCAGTACTTC.

The chain combines TRBV28 with TRBJ1-2, with a tentative D call TRBD1 (5 bases). In germline, CDR1 is MDHEN, CDR2 SYDVKM. The ends were cut back, 1 base at V and 4 bases at J, with 13 bases in the middle. The CDR3 loop spans 15 amino acids. For the CDR3, the DNA is TGTGCCAGCAGTTTATCGCCAGGGAATGGCTATGGCTACACCTTC. Encoded protein: CASSLSPGNGYGYTF.

V gene TRBV5-8 combines with J gene TRBJ1-5; D remains ambiguous. V lost 1 base, J lost 3 bases, and 8 bases lay in between. This CDR3 is built from 14 residues. The germline CDR1 and CDR2 sequences are SGHTS and YDEGEE. CDR3: CASSLRRNNQPQHF. Written as DNA, the CDR3 is TGTGCCAGCAGCTTGCGCAGGAACAATCAGCCCCAGCATTTT.

The chain employs TRBV5-1 and TRBJ2-4, with 7 nucleotides matching TRBD2. The CDR3 totals 14 residues. CDR1 is SGHRS, CDR2 YFSETQ, per germline. V trimming: 3 bases; J trimming: 11 bases; junction bases outside the gene matches: 11. CDR3 amino acids: CASSSSLTGGVQYF. CDR3 nucleotides: TGCGCCAGCAGCTCCTCCCTGACTGGGGGGGTTCAGTACTTC.

The chain combines TRBV7-3 with TRBJ2-1; possible D gene TRBD2, 6 bases. The CDR3 has 14 amino acids. V was trimmed by 1 base and J by 3 bases, leaving 7 bases between them. The germline CDR1 and CDR2 sequences are SGHTA and FQGTGA. Here the CDR3 DNA reads TGTGCCAGCAGCTTAATGGGGGGCTACAATGAGCAGTTCTTC. Translating it yields CASSLMGGYNEQFF.

This chain joins TRBV5-1 and TRBJ1-1, with D perhaps matching TRBD1 (5 bases). V shed 3 bases and J shed 6 bases, with 15 bases lying between them. CDR1 and CDR2 (germline): SGHRS, YFSETQ. The CDR3 is 14 residues long. DNA of the CDR3: TGCGCCAGCAGCTCGGCCAGGGAAGGGGCTGAAGCTTTCTTT. It yields the protein CASSSAREGAEAFF.

This rearrangement joins TRBV19 to TRBJ2-7; D not resolved. With 1 base removed from V and 3 bases from J, the gap between germline ends came to 7 bases. This CDR3 spans 13 amino acids. CDR1 and CDR2 from the germline V gene are LNHDA and SQIVND (reference sequence). As DNA, the CDR3 is TGTGCCAGTAGTATAGTTGGCAGCTACGAGCAGTACTTC. Its translation: CASSIVGSYEQYF.

V usage is TRBV28 and J usage is TRBJ1-1; D might be TRBD1 (5 bases). Trimming removed 7 bases at V and 3 bases at J, with 12 bases between. This CDR3 spans 13 amino acids. Germline V gene lookup returns CDR1 MDHEN and CDR2 SYDVKM. The DNA of the CDR3 is TGTGCCAGCACCGGGGGGTTGGACACTGAAGCTTTCTTT. This translates into CASTGGLDTEAFF.

V usage is TRBV14 and J usage is TRBJ2-3; D not resolved. Germline CDR1 reads SGHDN; CDR2 reads FVKESK. This CDR3 has 14 amino acids. V was clipped by 4 bases and J by 0 bases, with 8 bases between them. CDR3 protein: CASSLETSTDTQYF. Here the CDR3 DNA reads TGTGCCAGCAGCCTAGAGACTAGCACAGATACGCAGTATTTT.

The CDR3 is CASTPGQTVYGYTF. In DNA, the CDR3 is TGTGCCAGCACCCCAGGACAGACCGTCTATGGCTACACCTTC. The chain recombines TRBV5-4 with TRBJ1-2, with a weak D call TRBD1 (6 bases). Germline CDR1 is SGHNT and CDR2 is YYREEE (reference sequence). There are 14 residues in the CDR3. Trimming took off 6 bases at V and 4 bases at J, with 16 bases between the two ends.

The J gene is TRBJ2-1, the V gene TRBV9, with D maybe TRBD2 (5 bases). Trimming took off 2 bases at V and 3 bases at J, with 9 bases between the two ends. This CDR3 is 14 amino acids long. The germline gives CDR1 SGDLS, CDR2 YYNGEE. The CDR3 DNA is TGTGCCAGCAGCGTGGGGAGCTTCTACAATGAGCAGTTCTTC. It translates to CASSVGSFYNEQFF.

Many counts were recorded for this clone. A read error may account for a junction end that differs from germline. This rearrangement joins TRBV19 to TRBJ2-7; tentative D call: TRBD1 (6 bases). The germline CDR1 and CDR2 sequences are LNHDA and SQIVND (reference sequence). The CDR3 totals 14 residues. As DNA, the CDR3 is TGTGCCACTAGTCCCACAGGGATCTCCTACGAGCAGTACTTC. Its protein product is CATSPTGISYEQYF.

The V gene is TRBV6-1, the J gene TRBJ2-2; tentatively, D is TRBD1 (6 bases). V was pared by 1 base and J by 3 bases, with 12 bases between. The CDR3 length is 16 residues. Germline-derived CDR1 and CDR2 are MNHNS and SASEGT. The CDR3 reads CASSEDRDIYTGELFF. The CDR3 nucleotides read TGTGCCAGCAGTGAAGACCGGGACATTTACACCGGGGAGCTGTTTTTT.

This rearrangement joins TRBV4-1 to TRBJ1-1; TRBD1 might be the D (6 bases). Germline V gene lookup returns CDR1 MGHRA and CDR2 YSYEKL. Trimming pared 4 bases from V and 5 bases from J, leaving 17 bases between. The CDR3 runs 15 residues. The CDR3 nucleotides read TGCGCCAGCAGCCCACCATACAGGGACCGGACTGAAGCTTTCTTT. Translating gives CASSPPYRDRTEAFF.

The V and J genes are TRBV6-5 and TRBJ2-7; 10 positions match TRBD2. CDR3 length: 13 residues. V lost 7 bases, J lost 2 bases, and 2 bases stayed unmatched. Germline V gene sequence: CDR1 MNHEY, CDR2 SVGAGI. This CDR3 is CASNSGRPYEQYF. CDR3 sequence (DNA): TGTGCCAGCAATAGCGGGAGGCCCTACGAGCAGTACTTC.

V is TRBV25-1 and J is TRBJ1-2; perhaps TRBD1 as D (6 bases). V was trimmed by 5 bases and J by 2 bases, leaving 12 bases between them. Germline values: CDR1 MGHDK, CDR2 SYGVNS. There are 14 residues in the CDR3. Here the CDR3 reads CASSFGGLNYGYTF. The CDR3 DNA reads as TGTGCCAGCAGTTTCGGGGGGCTAAACTATGGCTACACCTTC.

Comment on this clone: This sample includes further DNA sequences coding for the same CDR3. This chain joins TRBV29-1 and TRBJ1-1, with D perhaps TRBD1 (6 bases). This CDR3 contains 12 residues. The V gene's germline CDR1 is SQVTM and CDR2 ANQGSEA. Between the trimmed V and J ends, which lost 4 bases and 3 bases, there was a span of 9 bases. CDR3 sequence (DNA): TGCAGCGTTGGCAGGGGAGACACTGAAGCTTTCTTT. It yields the protein CSVGRGDTEAFF.

CDR3 bases: TGTGCCAGCAGTACACGACTCCCCGGGGAGCTGTTTTTT. Protein: CASSTRLPGELFF. The rearrangement links TRBV6-5 to TRBJ2-2; D not resolved. The CDR3 length is 13 residues. Trimming left V 5 bases short and J 6 bases short, with 10 bases between. Germline values: CDR1 MNHEY, CDR2 SVGAGI.

V usage is TRBV10-1 and J usage is TRBJ1-1, with no clear D. Trimming cost V 1 base and J 8 bases, with 17 bases left between them. The CDR3 contains 15 residues. Per the germline V gene, CDR1 is WNHNN and CDR2 is SYGVQD (reference sequence). This CDR3 is CASSEWGVRVQEAFF. The CDR3 DNA follows: TGCGCCAGCAGTGAGTGGGGAGTGAGGGTACAAGAAGCTTTCTTT.

This clone has only one observation. The chain employs TRBV9 and TRBJ1-1; D is unresolved. The CDR3 consists of 13 residues. CDR1 is SGDLS and CDR2 is YYNGEE in the germline V gene. Trimming stripped 0 bases from V and 1 base from J, with 4 bases between. CDR3 amino acids: CASSVAQNTEAFF. As DNA, the CDR3 is TGTGCCAGCAGCGTAGCCCAGAACACTGAAGCTTTCTTT.

Many counts were recorded for this clone. The chain recombines TRBV25-1 with TRBJ2-5; D call uncertain. The germline CDR1 and CDR2 sequences are MGHDK and SYGVNS. V gave up 4 bases and J gave up 5 bases, with 8 bases separating them. This CDR3 is 12 amino acids long. CDR3 DNA: TGTGCCAGCAGTGCTGCCGGGGAGACCCAGTACTTC. Translation gives CASSAAGETQYF.

The chain is built from TRBV7-2 and TRBJ1-2, with D perhaps matching TRBD1 (6 bases). The CDR3 contains 15 residues. Germline lookup yields CDR1 SGHTA and CDR2 FQGNSA. V gave up 2 bases and J gave up 7 bases, with 17 bases separating them. CDR3 residues: CASSLSSRTGTGYTF. In DNA, the CDR3 is TGTGCCAGCAGCTTATCTAGTCGAACAGGGACTGGCTACACCTTC.

CDR3 loop: CASRNRERYNEQFF. The DNA of the CDR3 is TGTGCCAGCAGGAACAGGGAGAGGTACAATGAGCAGTTCTTC. The chain joins TRBV6-5 to TRBJ2-1; D perhaps matches TRBD1 (6 bases). The V gene lost 6 bases and the J gene lost 4 bases, with 13 bases spanning the gap. CDR3 length: 14 amino acids. Germline loops: CDR1 MNHEY, CDR2 SVGAGI.